The next 25 T cell receptor beta chains were all read from a single sample in a study of blood T cell repertoires in COVID-19. Some clones are missing from TCRdb's copy, which holds only in-frame ones; the method was immunoSEQ multiplex PCR. The repertoire has about 75,000 clones, about 90% of them found once; the top ten carry 45%. The sequenced sample was peripheral blood. The receptors stem from a human donor in a cohort sampled during active COVID-19.

The V gene is TRBV6-5, the J gene TRBJ1-1; D is perhaps TRBD1 (5 bases). In germline, CDR1 is MNHEY, CDR2 SVGAGI. This CDR3 has 14 residues. V lost 4 bases and J lost 7, with 16 bases in between. CDR3 sequence reads: CASSSTFSRVEAFF. The CDR3 DNA is TGTGCCAGCAGTTCAACCTTCAGCAGGGTTGAAGCTTTCTTT.

CDR3 region: CASSEGYSNQPQHF. The CDR3 bases are TGTGCCAGCAGCGAGGGATATAGCAATCAGCCCCAGCATTTT. The V and J genes are TRBV7-2 and TRBJ1-5; no clear D. The germline gives CDR1 SGHTA, CDR2 FQGNSA. Trimming took 5 bases from V and 0 from J, leaving 8 bases between them. The CDR3 sequence is 14 residues long. Variable domain in full (rest from reference TRBV7-2 and TRBJ1-5): GAGVSQSPSNKVTEKGKDVELRCDPISGHTALYWYRQSLGQGLEFLIYFQGNSAPDKSGLPSDRFSAERTGGSVSTLTIQRTQQEDSAVYLCASSEGYSNQPQHFGDGTRLSIL.

The V call is TRBV3-1 (or the pseudogene TRBV3-2), the J call TRBJ2-2; no definite D call. V was trimmed by 3 bases and J by 5 bases, leaving 10 bases between them. Germline V gives CDR1 LGHDT, CDR2 YNNKEL (reference sequence). CDR3 length: 14 residues. CDR3 bases: TGTGCCAGCAGCCAGGGTGTCGGGACCGGGGAGCTGTTTTTT. This translates into CASSQGVGTGELFF.

V gene TRBV5-5 combines with J gene TRBJ1-2; D gene ambiguous. This CDR3 has 14 residues. Germline lookup yields CDR1 SGHKS and CDR2 YYEKEE (reference sequence). V lost 3 bases, J lost 5 bases, and 14 bases lay in between. In nucleotides, the CDR3 is TGTGCCAGCAGCTCCGGTACGGTACCTTATGGCTACACCTTC. Translated: CASSSGTVPYGYTF.

The chain is built from TRBV7-9 and TRBJ1-2; no clear D gene. Germline V lookup: CDR1 SEHNR, CDR2 FQNEAQ (reference sequence). The CDR3 runs to 13 residues. V was shortened by 4 bases and J by 4 bases, with 10 bases between the two germline ends. CDR3 region: CASSSDIGYGYTF. The CDR3 nucleotides read TGTGCCAGCAGCTCCGACATCGGCTATGGCTACACCTTC.

The chain carries TRBV18 and TRBJ1-1; 10 nucleotides align to TRBD1. V lost 4 bases to trimming and J lost 3 bases; unmatched junction nucleotides: 2. Germline CDR1 is KGHSH and CDR2 is LQKENI. The CDR3 consists of 14 residues. The CDR3 is CASSRGQGDTEAFF. In DNA, the CDR3 is TGTGCCAGCTCACGAGGACAGGGGGACACTGAAGCTTTCTTT.

The rearrangement joins TRBV18 to TRBJ2-1; D is uncertain. Trimming shortened V by 4 bases and J by 7 bases, and 8 bases separated the two germline ends. Per the germline V gene, CDR1 is KGHSH and CDR2 is LQKENI. CDR3 size: 12 residues. DNA of the CDR3: TGTGCCAGCTCACTTTCTGCGAATGAGCAGTTCTTC. Protein product: CASSLSANEQFF. The full variable domain, with the rest looked up from reference TRBV18 and TRBJ2-1, is NAGVMQNPRHLVRRRGQEARLRCSPMKGHSHVYWYRQLPEEGLKFMVYLQKENIIDESGMPKERFSAEFPKEGPSILRIQQVVRGDSAAYFCASSLSANEQFFGPGTRLTVL.

The chain couples TRBV7-2 to TRBJ2-1, with TRBD1 as a possible D gene (6 bases). CDR1 and CDR2 from the germline V gene are SGHTA and FQGNSA. Trimming cost V 7 bases and J 7 bases, with 17 bases left between them. This CDR3 is 14 amino acids long. CDR3 sequence reads: CASNFATGTNEQFF. The CDR3 bases are TGTGCCAGCAACTTTGCGACAGGAACTAATGAGCAGTTCTTC.

J is TRBJ2-1 and V is TRBV24-1; weak D call: TRBD1 (5 bases). Germline CDR1 reads KGHDR; CDR2 reads SFDVKD. The CDR3 length is 14 residues. The ends were cut back, 2 bases at V and 6 bases at J, with 10 bases in the middle. The CDR3 spells CATSDSPGLNEQFF. The CDR3 region has the DNA TGTGCCACCAGTGATTCCCCAGGGCTCAATGAGCAGTTCTTC.

V is TRBV6-2 or TRBV6-3 and J is TRBJ1-5; the D is unclear. This CDR3 comprises 14 residues. Germline V gene sequence: CDR1 MNHEY, CDR2 SVGEGT. Trimming cost V 4 bases and J 6 bases, with 13 bases left between them. The CDR3 here is CASSSQTRSQPQHF. The CDR3, as DNA: TGTGCCAGCAGTTCCCAGACAAGAAGTCAGCCCCAGCATTTT.

The rearrangement uses TRBV3-1 (or the pseudogene TRBV3-2) and TRBJ2-3; D gene uncertain. Between the trimmed V and J ends, which lost 0 bases and 4 bases, there was a span of 5 bases. Germline assignment: CDR1 LGHDT and CDR2 YNNKEL (reference sequence). CDR3 length: 13 residues. The CDR3 region has the DNA TGTGCCAGCAGCCAAGATGAGGCAGATACGCAGTATTTT. This codes for CASSQDEADTQYF.

The rearrangement uses TRBV7-2 and TRBJ1-5; TRBD1 matches at 8 bases. CDR1 is SGHTA and CDR2 is FQGNSA in the germline V gene. This CDR3 region has 16 residues. V lost 5 bases to trimming and J lost 0 bases; unmatched junction nucleotides: 6. The CDR3 loop is CASSMGTGYSNQPQHF. CDR3 nucleotide sequence: TGTGCCAGCAGCATGGGGACAGGCTATAGCAATCAGCCCCAGCATTTT.

Worth noting for this clone: One junction end does not reproduce the germline sequence, and a read error may be involved. The V gene is TRBV5-6, the J gene TRBJ1-1, with a weak D call TRBD1 (5 bases). Per germline, CDR1 SGHDT and CDR2 YYEEEE. The CDR3 contains 11 residues. The CDR3 DNA reads TGTGCCAGCGGCTTGAGGGGTGAAGCTTTCTTT. Its protein is CASGLRGEAFF.

The rearrangement links TRBV7-3 to TRBJ2-6, with D possibly being TRBD2 (6 bases). V was shortened by 5 bases and J by 2 bases, with 10 bases between the two germline ends. CDR3 length: 15 residues. The germline gives CDR1 SGHTA, CDR2 FQGTGA. The CDR3 protein is CASSPGGPGANVLTF. CDR3 DNA sequence: TGTGCCAGCAGCCCCGGAGGGCCTGGGGCCAACGTCCTGACTTTC.

The gene calls are TRBV4-3 and TRBJ2-1, with 16 bases matching TRBD2. Germline CDR1 and CDR2: LGHNA and YSLEER. The CDR3 runs to 21 residues. Germline trimming cut 0 bases from V and 8 bases from J; bases unmatched to any gene: 16. The CDR3 DNA reads TGCGCCAGCAGCCAAGATGCCCTTACGTCGGGACTAGCGGGAGGGCGGTATGAGCAGTTCTTC. Translation: CASSQDALTSGLAGGRYEQFF.

This clone was observed a few times. The CDR3 is CASSQGRENQPQHF. The DNA of the CDR3 is TGCGCCAGCAGCCAAGGCAGGGAAAATCAGCCCCAGCATTTT. The J gene is TRBJ1-5, the V gene TRBV4-1, with D possibly TRBD1 on 5 matching bases. The CDR3 is 14 amino acids. Germline CDR1 MGHRA, CDR2 YSYEKL. Trimming removed 1 base at V and 4 bases at J, with 8 bases between.

This chain links TRBV11-2 with TRBJ2-1, with D hard to call. Germline V gene lookup returns CDR1 SGHAT and CDR2 FQNNGV. Trimming took off 5 bases at V and 8 bases at J, with 10 bases between the two ends. CDR3 length: 12 amino acids. CDR3 coding DNA: TGTGCCAGCAGCCTCATCGGGTATGAGCAGTTCTTC. Translation: CASSLIGYEQFF.

V is TRBV24-1 and J is TRBJ2-5, with D perhaps TRBD1 (6 bases). The V gene lost 3 bases and the J gene lost 1 base, with 20 bases spanning the gap. Per the germline V gene, CDR1 is KGHDR and CDR2 is SFDVKD. This CDR3 region has 18 residues. CDR3 coding DNA: TGTGCCACCAGTGATAGGGGTTGGGGGCAGGGCATCCAAGAGACCCAGTACTTC. Its protein product is CATSDRGWGQGIQETQYF.

V is TRBV5-5 and J is TRBJ2-7, with a weak D call TRBD2 (6 bases). CDR1 and CDR2 from the germline V gene are SGHKS and YYEKEE (reference sequence). V was clipped by 4 bases and J by 3 bases, with 17 bases between them. The CDR3 is 15 amino acids. The CDR3 DNA sequence: TGTGCCAGCAGCCCCGGACTACCCACTTTCTACGAGCAGTACTTC. This encodes CASSPGLPTFYEQYF.

The CDR3 sequence is CSGAGRNTEAFF. For the CDR3, the DNA is TGCAGCGGCGCTGGGAGGAACACTGAAGCTTTCTTT. This chain joins TRBV29-1 and TRBJ1-1, with D hard to call. The CDR3 is made up of 12 amino acids. Germline values: CDR1 SQVTM, CDR2 ANQGSEA. The V and J ends lost 7 bases and 1 base respectively, with 10 bases between them.

The J gene is TRBJ1-1, the V gene TRBV24-1; 9 bases agree with TRBD1. CDR1 is KGHDR and CDR2 is SFDVKD in the germline V gene. The CDR3 loop spans 15 amino acids. Unmatched junction bases numbered 5, after V lost 3 bases and J lost 4 bases. This CDR3 is CATSDPGQGGTEAFF. The CDR3, as DNA: TGTGCCACCAGTGATCCGGGACAGGGAGGCACTGAAGCTTTCTTT.

J is TRBJ2-7 and V is TRBV2; TRBD2 is a possible D gene (6 bases). The CDR3 is 12 amino acids. V shed 3 bases and J shed 7 bases, with 10 bases lying between them. Germline CDR1 and CDR2: SNHLY and FYNNEI. Here the CDR3 DNA reads TGTGCCAGCAGTGAGGAGGGGTGGGAGCAGTACTTC. It yields the protein CASSEEGWEQYF.

The rearrangement uses TRBV25-1 and TRBJ2-4; possible D gene TRBD1, 5 bases. This CDR3 is built from 13 residues. Between the trimmed V and J ends, which lost 5 bases and 8 bases, there was a span of 13 bases. Looked up from germline, CDR1 is MGHDK and CDR2 is SYGVNS. CDR3 sequence (DNA): TGTGCCAGCAGTTCCCCAGGGATATACATTCAGTACTTC. Its protein product is CASSSPGIYIQYF.

This chain connects TRBV27 to TRBJ2-5; tentative D call: TRBD2 (5 bases). This CDR3 is 14 amino acids long. Trimming stripped 8 bases from V and 7 bases from J, with 20 bases between. CDR1 MNHEY and CDR2 SMNVEV come from the germline V gene (reference sequence). CDR3 DNA sequence: TGTGCCAGCTCATTCCGAGGGCAGATGCGGACCCAGTACTTC. Protein: CASSFRGQMRTQYF.

The V call is TRBV6-2 or TRBV6-3, the J call TRBJ2-7; maybe TRBD1 (6 bases). V dropped 1 base and J dropped 4 bases, with 14 bases sitting between them. Germline CDR1 and CDR2: MNHEY and SVGEGT. This CDR3 has 15 amino acids. CDR3 protein: CASSYFVGADYEQYF. The CDR3 region has the DNA TGTGCCAGCAGTTACTTTGTGGGGGCCGATTACGAGCAGTACTTC.